These 3 T cell receptor beta chains share one sample of origin, sequenced in a study of blood T cell repertoires in COVID-19. Sequencing was performed with immunoSEQ multiplex PCR; in TCRdb, only in-frame clones are kept and a portion is missing. The table includes 200,000 to 300,000 clones, roughly 90% detected once. Source material: peripheral blood. The source is a human donor in a cohort sampled during active COVID-19.

The chain couples TRBV5-1 to TRBJ2-7; 14 bases align to TRBD2. Germline V gene lookup returns CDR1 SGHRS and CDR2 YFSETQ. The CDR3 has 16 amino acids. Trimming cost V 0 bases and J 7 bases; bases outside gene matches: 6. This CDR3 is CASSLGLAGGPGEQYF. In DNA form, the CDR3 reads TGCGCCAGCAGCTTGGGACTAGCGGGAGGGCCAGGAGAGCAGTACTTC.

The chain couples TRBV6-2 or TRBV6-3 to TRBJ1-2; 10 bases match TRBD1. V trimming: 4 bases; J trimming: 6 bases; junction bases outside the gene matches: 5. The CDR3 consists of 14 residues. Germline-derived CDR1 and CDR2 are MNHEY and SVGEGT. Here the CDR3 DNA reads TGTGCCAGCAGTTTCCCGGACAGGGGGGATGGCTACACCTTC. Residues: CASSFPDRGDGYTF.

The V call is TRBV19, the J call TRBJ1-2, with D perhaps matching TRBD1 (5 bases). The germline gives CDR1 LNHDA, CDR2 SQIVND (reference sequence). The V and J ends lost 3 bases and 6 bases respectively, with 11 bases between them. CDR3 length: 13 amino acids. The CDR3 DNA follows: TGTGCCAGTAGTATCAAGGGGCTGCATGGCTACACCTTC. The encoded protein is CASSIKGLHGYTF.